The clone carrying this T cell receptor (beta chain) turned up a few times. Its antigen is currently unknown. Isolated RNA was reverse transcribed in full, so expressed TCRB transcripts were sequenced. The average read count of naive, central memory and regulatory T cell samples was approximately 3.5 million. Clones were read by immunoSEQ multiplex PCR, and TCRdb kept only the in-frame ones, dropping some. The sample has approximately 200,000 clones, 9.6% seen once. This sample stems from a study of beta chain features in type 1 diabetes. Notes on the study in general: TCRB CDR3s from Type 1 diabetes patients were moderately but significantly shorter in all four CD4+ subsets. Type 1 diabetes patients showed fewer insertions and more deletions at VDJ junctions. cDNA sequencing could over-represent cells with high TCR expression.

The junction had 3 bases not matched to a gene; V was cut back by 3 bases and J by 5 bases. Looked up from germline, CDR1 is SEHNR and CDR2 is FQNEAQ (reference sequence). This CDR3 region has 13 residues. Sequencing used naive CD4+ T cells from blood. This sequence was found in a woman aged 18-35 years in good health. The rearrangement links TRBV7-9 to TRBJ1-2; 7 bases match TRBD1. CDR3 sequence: CASSLGQIYGYTF. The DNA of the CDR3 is TGTGCCAGCAGCTTGGGACAGATATATGGCTACACCTTC.